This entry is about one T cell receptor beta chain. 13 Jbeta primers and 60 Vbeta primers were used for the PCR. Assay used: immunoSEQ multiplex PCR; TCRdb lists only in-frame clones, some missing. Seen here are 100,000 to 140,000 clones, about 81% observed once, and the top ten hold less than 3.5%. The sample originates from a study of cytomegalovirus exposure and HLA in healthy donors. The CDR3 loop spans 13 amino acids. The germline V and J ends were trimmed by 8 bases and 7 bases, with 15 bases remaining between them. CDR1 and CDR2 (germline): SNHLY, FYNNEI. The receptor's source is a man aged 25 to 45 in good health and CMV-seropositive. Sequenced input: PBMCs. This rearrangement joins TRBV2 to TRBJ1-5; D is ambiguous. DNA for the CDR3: TGTGCCAGCGACCCGGGAAATCGACAGCCCCAGCATTTT. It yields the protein CASDPGNRQPQHF.